This TCR beta chain was sequenced during a study of blood T cell repertoires in COVID-19. Overall study: Italy, Spain and the United States were the sources of the convalescent and acute COVID-19 samples.

This clone turned up a few times. Trimming removed 3 bases from V and 4 bases from J; junction bases left unmatched: 2. Germline V gives CDR1 SGHNT, CDR2 YYREEE (reference sequence). This CDR3 contains 14 residues. Assay used: immunoSEQ multiplex PCR; TCRdb lists only in-frame clones, some missing. Among fewer than 500,000 clones listed, more than 70% were seen once. Those who participated ranged in age from about 18 to 95 years and resided in 20 to 30 US areas. This chain connects TRBV5-4 to TRBJ2-3, with 10 bases fitting TRBD1. The specimen sequenced was PBMCs or T cells enriched from blood (not recorded which). The clonotype was recovered from a young man who had recovered from COVID-19. CDR3 sequence (DNA): TGTGCCAGCAGCTCGGGACAGGGGCCAGATACGCAGTATTTT. It translates to CASSSGQGPDTQYF.